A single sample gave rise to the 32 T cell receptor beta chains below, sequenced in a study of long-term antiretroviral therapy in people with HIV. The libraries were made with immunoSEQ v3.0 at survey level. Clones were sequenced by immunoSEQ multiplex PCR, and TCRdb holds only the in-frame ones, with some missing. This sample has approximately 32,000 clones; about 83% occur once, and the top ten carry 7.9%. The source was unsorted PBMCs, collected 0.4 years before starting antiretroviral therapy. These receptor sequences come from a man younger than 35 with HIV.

Here the CDR3 reads CASKPGHLGEKLFF. CDR3 DNA sequence: TGCGCCAGCAAACCGGGACATTTGGGCGAAAAACTGTTTTTT. The chain recombines TRBV4-3 with TRBJ1-4; maybe TRBD1 (6 bases). The length of the CDR3 is 14 residues. CDR1 LGHNA and CDR2 YSLEER come from the germline V gene. Trimming took off 7 bases at V and 8 bases at J, with 17 bases between the two ends.

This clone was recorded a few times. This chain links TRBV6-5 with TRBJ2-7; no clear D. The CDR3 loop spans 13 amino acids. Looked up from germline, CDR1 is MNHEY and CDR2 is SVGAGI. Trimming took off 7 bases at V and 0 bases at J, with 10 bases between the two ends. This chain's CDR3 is CASKGSSSYEQYF. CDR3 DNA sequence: TGTGCCAGCAAGGGCAGCAGCTCCTACGAGCAGTACTTC.

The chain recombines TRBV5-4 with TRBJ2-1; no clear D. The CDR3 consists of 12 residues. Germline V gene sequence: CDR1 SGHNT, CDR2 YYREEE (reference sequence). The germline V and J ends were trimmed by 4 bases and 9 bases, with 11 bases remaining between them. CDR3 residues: CASSTKTAEQFF. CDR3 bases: TGTGCCAGCAGCACCAAAACGGCTGAGCAGTTCTTC.

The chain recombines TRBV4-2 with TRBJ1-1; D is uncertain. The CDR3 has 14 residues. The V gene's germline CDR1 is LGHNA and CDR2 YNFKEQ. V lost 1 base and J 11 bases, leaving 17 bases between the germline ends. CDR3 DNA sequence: TGTGCCAGCAGCCAAGTCAGTGACGATGAGGGCGCTTTCTTT. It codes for CASSQVSDDEGAFF.

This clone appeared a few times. The CDR3 sequence is CASSRAGERYEQYF. In nucleotides, the CDR3 is TGTGCCAGCAGCAGAGCGGGAGAGAGGTACGAGCAGTACTTC. The chain is built from TRBV7-2 and TRBJ2-7; 8 bases match TRBD2. Per the germline V gene, CDR1 is SGHTA and CDR2 is FQGNSA. The CDR3 contains 14 residues. Trimming cost V 5 bases and J 4 bases; bases outside gene matches: 7. Filled out from reference TRBV7-2 and TRBJ2-7, the complete variable domain reads GAGVSQSPSNKVTEKGKDVELRCDPISGHTALYWYRQSLGQGLEFLIYFQGNSAPDKSGLPSDRFSAERTGGSVSTLTIQRTQQEDSAVYLCASSRAGERYEQYFGPGTRLTVT.

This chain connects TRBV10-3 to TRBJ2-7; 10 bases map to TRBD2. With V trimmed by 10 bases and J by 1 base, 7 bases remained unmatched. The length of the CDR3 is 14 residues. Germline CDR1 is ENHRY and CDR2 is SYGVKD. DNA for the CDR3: TGTGCCACCGGCACTAGCGGGGAGTCCTACGAGCAGTACTTC. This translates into CATGTSGESYEQYF.

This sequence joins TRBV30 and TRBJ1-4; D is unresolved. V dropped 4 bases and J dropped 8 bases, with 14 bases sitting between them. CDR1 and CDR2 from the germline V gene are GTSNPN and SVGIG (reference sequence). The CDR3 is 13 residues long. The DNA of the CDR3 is TGTGCCTGGACCCCTGACGGGAAGGAAAAACTGTTTTTT. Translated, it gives CAWTPDGKEKLFF.

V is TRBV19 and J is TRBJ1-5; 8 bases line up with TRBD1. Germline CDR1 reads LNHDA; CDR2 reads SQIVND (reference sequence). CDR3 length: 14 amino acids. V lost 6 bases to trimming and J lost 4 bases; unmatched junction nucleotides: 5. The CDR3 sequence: CASRDRVRNQPQHF. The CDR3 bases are TGTGCCAGTAGGGACAGGGTGAGGAATCAGCCCCAGCATTTT.

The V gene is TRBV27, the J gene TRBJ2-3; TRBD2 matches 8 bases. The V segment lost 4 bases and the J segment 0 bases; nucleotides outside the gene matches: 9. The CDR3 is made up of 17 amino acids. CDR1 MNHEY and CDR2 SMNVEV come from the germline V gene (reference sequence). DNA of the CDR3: TGTGCCAGCAGTTCGGGATTAGCGGGAATTAGCACAGATACGCAGTATTTT. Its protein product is CASSSGLAGISTDTQYF.

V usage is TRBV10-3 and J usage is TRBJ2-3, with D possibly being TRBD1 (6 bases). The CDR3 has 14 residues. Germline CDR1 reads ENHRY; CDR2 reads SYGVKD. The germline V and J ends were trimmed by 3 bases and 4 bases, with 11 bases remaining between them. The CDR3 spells CAISEVGGPDTQYF. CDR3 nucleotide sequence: TGTGCCATCAGTGAAGTAGGGGGTCCAGATACGCAGTATTTT.

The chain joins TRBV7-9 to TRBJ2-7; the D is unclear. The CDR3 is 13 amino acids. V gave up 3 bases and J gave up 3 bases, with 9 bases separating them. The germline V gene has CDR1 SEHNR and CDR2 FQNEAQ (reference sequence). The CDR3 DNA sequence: TGTGCCAGCAGCTTGGCAGCAAACTACGAGCAGTACTTC. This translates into CASSLAANYEQYF.

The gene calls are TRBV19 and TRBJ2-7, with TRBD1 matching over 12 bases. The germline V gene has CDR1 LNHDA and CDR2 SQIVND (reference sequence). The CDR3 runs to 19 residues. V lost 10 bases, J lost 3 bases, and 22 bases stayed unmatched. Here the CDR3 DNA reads TGTGCCACCTCGAGGGGGGGGACAGGGGGCCTTTCGGTCTTCTACGAGCAGTACTTC. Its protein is CATSRGGTGGLSVFYEQYF.

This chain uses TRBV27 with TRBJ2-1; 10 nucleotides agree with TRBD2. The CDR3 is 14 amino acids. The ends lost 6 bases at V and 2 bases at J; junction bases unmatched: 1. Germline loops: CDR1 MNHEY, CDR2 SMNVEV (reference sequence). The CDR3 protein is CASSTSGAYNEQFF. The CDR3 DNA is TGTGCCAGCAGCACTAGCGGGGCCTACAATGAGCAGTTCTTC.

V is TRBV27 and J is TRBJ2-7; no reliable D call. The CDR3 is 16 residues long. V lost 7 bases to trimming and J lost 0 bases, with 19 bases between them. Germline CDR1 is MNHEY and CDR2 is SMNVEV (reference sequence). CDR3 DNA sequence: TGTGCCAGCATCCCTTTGACGGGCAGTAGCTCCTACGAGCAGTACTTC. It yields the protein CASIPLTGSSSYEQYF.

The CDR3 region has the DNA TGCAGCGTTGAAGATCCCAGGGTTCATACGCAGTATTTT. Translating gives CSVEDPRVHTQYF. V usage is TRBV29-1 and J usage is TRBJ2-3; perhaps TRBD1 as D (5 bases). The CDR3 spans 13 residues. The germline V gene has CDR1 SQVTM and CDR2 ANQGSEA. The germline V and J ends were trimmed by 0 bases and 7 bases, with 11 bases remaining between them.

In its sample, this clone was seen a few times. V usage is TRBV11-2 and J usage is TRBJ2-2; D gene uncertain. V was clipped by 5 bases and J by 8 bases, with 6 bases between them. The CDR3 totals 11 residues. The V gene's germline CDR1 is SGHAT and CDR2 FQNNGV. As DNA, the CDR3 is TGTGCCAGCAGCCTAAGTGGGGAGCTGTTTTTT. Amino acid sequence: CASSLSGELFF.

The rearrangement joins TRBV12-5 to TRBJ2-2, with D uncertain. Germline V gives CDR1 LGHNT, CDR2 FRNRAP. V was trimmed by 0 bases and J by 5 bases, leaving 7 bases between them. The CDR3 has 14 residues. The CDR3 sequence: CASGLVPVTGELFF. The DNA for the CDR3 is TGTGCTAGTGGTTTGGTACCGGTTACCGGGGAGCTGTTTTTT.

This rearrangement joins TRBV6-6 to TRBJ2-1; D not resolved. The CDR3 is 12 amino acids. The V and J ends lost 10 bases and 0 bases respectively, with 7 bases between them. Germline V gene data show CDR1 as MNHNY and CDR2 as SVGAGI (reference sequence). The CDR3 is CATQSSYNEQFF. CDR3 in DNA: TGTGCCACCCAAAGCTCCTACAATGAGCAGTTCTTC.

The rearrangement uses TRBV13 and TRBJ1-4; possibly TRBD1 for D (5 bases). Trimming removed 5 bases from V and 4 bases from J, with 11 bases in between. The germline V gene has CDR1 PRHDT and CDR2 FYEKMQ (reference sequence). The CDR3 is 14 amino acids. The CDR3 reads CASSTGLNNEKLFF. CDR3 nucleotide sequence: TGTGCCAGCAGCACGGGACTGAATAATGAAAAACTGTTTTTT. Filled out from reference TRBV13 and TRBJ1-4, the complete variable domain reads AAGVIQSPRHLIKEKRETATLKCYPIPRHDTVYWYQQGPGQDPQFLISFYEKMQSDKGSIPDRFSAQQFSDYHSELNMSSLELGDSALYFCASSTGLNNEKLFFGSGTQLSVL.

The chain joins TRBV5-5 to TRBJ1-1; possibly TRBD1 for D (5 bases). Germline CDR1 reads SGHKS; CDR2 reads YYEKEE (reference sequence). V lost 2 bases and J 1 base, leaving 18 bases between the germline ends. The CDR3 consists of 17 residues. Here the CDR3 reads CASSLEYFGRANTEAFF. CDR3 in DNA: TGTGCCAGCAGCTTAGAATATTTCGGCAGGGCGAACACTGAAGCTTTCTTT.

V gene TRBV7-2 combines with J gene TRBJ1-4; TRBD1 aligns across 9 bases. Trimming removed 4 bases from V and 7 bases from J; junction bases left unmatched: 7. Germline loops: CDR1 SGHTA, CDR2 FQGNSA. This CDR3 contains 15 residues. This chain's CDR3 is CASSSEGQGREKLFF. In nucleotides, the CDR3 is TGTGCCAGCAGCTCCGAGGGACAGGGACGTGAAAAACTGTTTTTT.

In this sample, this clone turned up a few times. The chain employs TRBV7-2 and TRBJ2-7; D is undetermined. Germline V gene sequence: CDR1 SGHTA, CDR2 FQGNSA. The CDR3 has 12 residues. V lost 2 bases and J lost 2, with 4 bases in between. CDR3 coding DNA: TGTGCCAGCAGCTTACTAGCCTACGAGCAGTACTTC. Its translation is CASSLLAYEQYF.

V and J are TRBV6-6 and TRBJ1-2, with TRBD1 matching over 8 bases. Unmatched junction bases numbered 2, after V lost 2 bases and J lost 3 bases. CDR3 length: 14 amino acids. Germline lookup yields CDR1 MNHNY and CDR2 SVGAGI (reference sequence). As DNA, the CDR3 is TGTGCCAGCAGTTACGGGACAGGAGACTATGGCTACACCTTC. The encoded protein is CASSYGTGDYGYTF.

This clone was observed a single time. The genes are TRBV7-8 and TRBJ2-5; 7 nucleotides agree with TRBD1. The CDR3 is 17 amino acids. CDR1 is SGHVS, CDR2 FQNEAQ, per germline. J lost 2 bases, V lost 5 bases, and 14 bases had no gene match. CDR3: CASSRPPPGGHQETQYF. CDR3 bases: TGTGCCAGCAGCCGCCCGCCCCCAGGGGGTCATCAAGAGACCCAGTACTTC.

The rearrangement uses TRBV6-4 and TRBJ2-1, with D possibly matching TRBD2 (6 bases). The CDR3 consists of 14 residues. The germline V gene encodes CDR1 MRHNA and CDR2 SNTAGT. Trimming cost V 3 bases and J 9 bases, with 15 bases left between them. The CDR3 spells CASSEWGDQGEQFF. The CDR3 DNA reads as TGTGCCAGCAGTGAATGGGGGGATCAGGGTGAGCAGTTCTTC.

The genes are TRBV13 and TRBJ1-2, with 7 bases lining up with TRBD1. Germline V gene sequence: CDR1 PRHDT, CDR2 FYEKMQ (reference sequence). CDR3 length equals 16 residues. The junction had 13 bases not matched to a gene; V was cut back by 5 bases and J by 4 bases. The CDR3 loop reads CASSPAAAGGIYGYTF. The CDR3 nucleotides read TGTGCCAGCAGCCCGGCGGCGGCAGGGGGTATCTATGGCTACACCTTC.

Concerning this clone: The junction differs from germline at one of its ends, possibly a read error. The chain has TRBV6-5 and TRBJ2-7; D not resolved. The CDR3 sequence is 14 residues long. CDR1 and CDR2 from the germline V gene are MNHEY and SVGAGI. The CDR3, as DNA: TGTGCCAGCAACCCATTTCCAGGTTCCTACGAGCATTACTTC. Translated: CASNPFPGSYEHYF.

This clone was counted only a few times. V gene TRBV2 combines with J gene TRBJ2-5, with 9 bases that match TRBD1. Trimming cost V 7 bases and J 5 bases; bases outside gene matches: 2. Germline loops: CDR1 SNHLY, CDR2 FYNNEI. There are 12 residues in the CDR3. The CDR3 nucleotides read TGTGCCAGCAACAGGGGGCTGGAGACCCAGTACTTC. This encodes CASNRGLETQYF.

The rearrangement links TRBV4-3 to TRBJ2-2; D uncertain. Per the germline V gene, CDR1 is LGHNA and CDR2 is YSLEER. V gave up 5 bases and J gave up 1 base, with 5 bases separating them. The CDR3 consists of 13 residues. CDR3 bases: TGCGCCAGCAGCTGGGGGAACACCGGGGAGCTGTTTTTT. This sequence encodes CASSWGNTGELFF.

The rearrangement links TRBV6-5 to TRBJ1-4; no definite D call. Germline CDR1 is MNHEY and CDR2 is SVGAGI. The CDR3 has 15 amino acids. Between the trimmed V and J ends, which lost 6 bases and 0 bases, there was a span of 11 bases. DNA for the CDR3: TGTGCCAGCAGCCCCTGGTTGTCAACTAATGAAAAACTGTTTTTT. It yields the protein CASSPWLSTNEKLFF.

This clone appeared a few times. CDR3 region: CASSLAPLSEPQHF. The CDR3 nucleotides are TGTGCCAGCAGCTTGGCCCCTTTGTCCGAGCCCCAGCATTTT. The rearrangement links TRBV2 to TRBJ1-5; D gene ambiguous. V lost 6 bases, J lost 8 bases, and 17 bases lay in between. The germline V gene encodes CDR1 SNHLY and CDR2 FYNNEI. This CDR3 is built from 14 residues.

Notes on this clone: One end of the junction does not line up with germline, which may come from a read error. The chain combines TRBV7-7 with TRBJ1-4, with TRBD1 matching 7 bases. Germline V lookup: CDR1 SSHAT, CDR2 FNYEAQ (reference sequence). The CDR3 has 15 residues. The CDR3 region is CASSLTGSTNEKLFF. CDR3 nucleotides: TGTGCTAGCAGCTTGACAGGGTCAACTAATGAAAAACTGTTTTTT.